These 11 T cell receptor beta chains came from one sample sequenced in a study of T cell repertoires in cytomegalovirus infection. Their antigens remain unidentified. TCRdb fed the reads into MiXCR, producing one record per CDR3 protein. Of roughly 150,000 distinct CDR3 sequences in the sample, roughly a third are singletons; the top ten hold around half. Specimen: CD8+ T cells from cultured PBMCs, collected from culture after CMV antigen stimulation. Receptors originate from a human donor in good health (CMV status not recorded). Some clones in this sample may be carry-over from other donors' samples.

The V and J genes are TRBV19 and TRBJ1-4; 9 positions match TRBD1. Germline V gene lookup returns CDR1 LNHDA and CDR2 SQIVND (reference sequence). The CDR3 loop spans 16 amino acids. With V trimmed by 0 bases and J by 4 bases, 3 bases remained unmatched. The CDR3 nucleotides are TGTGCCAGTAGTATAGATGCGGGACAGGGTAATGAAAAACTGTTTTTT. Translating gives CASSIDAGQGNEKLFF. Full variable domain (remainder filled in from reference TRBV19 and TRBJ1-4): DGGITQSPKYLFRKEGQNVTLSCEQNLNHDAMYWYRQDPGQGLRLIYYSQIVNDFQKGDIAEGYSVSREKKESFPLTVTSAQKNPTAFYLCASSIDAGQGNEKLFFGSGTQLSVL.

The chain's CDR3 is CASSYPADGTGEETQYF. The CDR3 region has the DNA TGTGCCAGCAGTTACCCCGCCGACGGGACAGGGGAAGAGACCCAGTACTTC. This rearrangement joins TRBV6-5 to TRBJ2-5; 10 nucleotides agree with TRBD1. CDR3 size: 17 residues. V lost 2 bases, J lost 3 bases, and 9 bases stayed unmatched. Germline CDR1 MNHEY, CDR2 SVGAGI.

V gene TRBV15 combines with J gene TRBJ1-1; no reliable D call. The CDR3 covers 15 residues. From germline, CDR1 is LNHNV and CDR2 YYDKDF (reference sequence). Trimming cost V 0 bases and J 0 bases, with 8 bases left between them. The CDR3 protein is CATSRDRDMNTEAFF. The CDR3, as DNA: TGTGCCACCAGCAGAGATAGGGATATGAACACTGAAGCTTTCTTT.

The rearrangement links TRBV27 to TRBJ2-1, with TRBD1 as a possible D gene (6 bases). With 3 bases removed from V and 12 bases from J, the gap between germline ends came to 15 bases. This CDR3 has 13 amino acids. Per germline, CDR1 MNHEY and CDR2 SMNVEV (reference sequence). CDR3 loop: CASSFSQGRWQFF. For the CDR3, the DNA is TGTGCCAGCAGTTTCTCACAGGGAAGGTGGCAGTTCTTC.

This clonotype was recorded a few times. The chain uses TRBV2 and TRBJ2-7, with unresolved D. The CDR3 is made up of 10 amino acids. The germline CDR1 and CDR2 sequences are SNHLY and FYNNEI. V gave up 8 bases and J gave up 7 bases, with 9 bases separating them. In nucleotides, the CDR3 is TGTGCCAGCGTAAAAGGGGAGCAGTACTTC. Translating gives CASVKGEQYF.

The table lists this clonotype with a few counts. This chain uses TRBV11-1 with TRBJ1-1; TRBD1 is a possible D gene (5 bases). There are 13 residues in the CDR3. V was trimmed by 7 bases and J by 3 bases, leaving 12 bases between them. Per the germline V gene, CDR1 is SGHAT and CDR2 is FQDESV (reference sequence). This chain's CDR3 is CASTYGGDTEAFF. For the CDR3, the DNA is TGTGCCAGCACCTATGGGGGTGACACTGAAGCTTTCTTT.

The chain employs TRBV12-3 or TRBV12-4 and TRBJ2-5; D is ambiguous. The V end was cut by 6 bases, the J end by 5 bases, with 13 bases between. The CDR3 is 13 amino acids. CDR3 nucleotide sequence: TGTGCCAGCAGCGGTGTACCCAGCGAGACCCAGTACTTC. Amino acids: CASSGVPSETQYF.

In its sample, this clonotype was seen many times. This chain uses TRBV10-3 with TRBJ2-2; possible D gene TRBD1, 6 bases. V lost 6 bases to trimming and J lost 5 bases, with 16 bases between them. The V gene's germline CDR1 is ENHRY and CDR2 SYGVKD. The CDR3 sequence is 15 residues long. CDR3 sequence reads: CAIRGSDSRTGELFF. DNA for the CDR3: TGTGCCATCAGAGGATCGGACAGCAGAACCGGGGAGCTGTTTTTT.

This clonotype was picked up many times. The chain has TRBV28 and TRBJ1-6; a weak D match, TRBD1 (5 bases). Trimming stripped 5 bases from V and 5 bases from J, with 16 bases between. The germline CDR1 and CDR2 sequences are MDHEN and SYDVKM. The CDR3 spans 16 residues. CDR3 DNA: TGTGCCAGCAGTCCCACGGGAGGGGTGAATAATTCACCCCTCCACTTT. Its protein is CASSPTGGVNNSPLHF.

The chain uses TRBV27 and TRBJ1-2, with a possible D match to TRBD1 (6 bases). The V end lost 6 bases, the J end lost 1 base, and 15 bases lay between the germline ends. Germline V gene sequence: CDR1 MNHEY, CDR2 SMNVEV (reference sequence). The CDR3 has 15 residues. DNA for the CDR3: TGTGCCAGCAGCTCAGGACAGCTCCATAACTATGGCTACACCTTC. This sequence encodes CASSSGQLHNYGYTF.

In DNA, the CDR3 is TGTGCCAGTAGTGCCACCGGGACAGGATACACTGAAGCTTTCTTT. Protein product: CASSATGTGYTEAFF. This chain joins TRBV19 and TRBJ1-1; 8 bases are shared with TRBD1. Germline V gene sequence: CDR1 LNHDA, CDR2 SQIVND (reference sequence). The CDR3 spans 15 residues. Trimming cost V 5 bases and J 3 bases; bases outside gene matches: 8.